This T cell receptor (beta chain) was sequenced during a study of blood T cell repertoires in COVID-19. Whole-study context: COVID-19 samples, acute and convalescent, were from the United States, Italy and Spain. T cells, B-cell-depleted T cells, or PBMCs provided the cDNA or gDNA that served as material.

The CDR3 extends over 13 amino acids. Trimming removed 10 bases at V and 0 bases at J, with 10 bases between. The germline CDR1 and CDR2 sequences are LNHDA and SQIVND (reference sequence). Authors' methods: The authors estimated nucleated cell counts from reference gene primer amplification. The method was immunoSEQ multiplex PCR; TCRdb's version includes in-frame clones alone and lacks a portion of them. V and J calls and clone size follow that table, whereas D and trimming were derived from the DNA. The sample shows approximately 400,000 clones, 89% of them seen only once. This rearrangement joins TRBV19 to TRBJ1-3; D remains ambiguous. This clonotype originated in a man aged 35 to 55 with acute or convalescent COVID-19. The material sequenced was peripheral blood. In nucleotides, the CDR3 is TGTGCCACGAAGGAGCCCTCTGGAAACACCATATATTTT. Protein sequence: CATKEPSGNTIYF.